This T cell receptor beta chain was profiled in a study of identical twins. Whole-study findings and limits: The more abundant beta clonotypes in cord blood had fewer insertions, and memory repertoires did not show this. Invariant populations such as MAIT and iNKT cells could partly muddle zero-insertion analyses. Among beta out-of-frame sequences, excess sharing between twins appeared weaker.

Germline V gene data show CDR1 as MNHEY and CDR2 as SVGEGT. Trimming took 2 bases from V and 4 from J, leaving 12 bases between them. The CDR3 is 15 residues long. A few counts support this clonotype. Its cognate antigen is unknown. TCRdb analysed the 5' RACE reads with MiXCR anew, one entry per CDR3 protein. The table includes around 490,000 distinct CDR3 sequences, 14% detected once. Separately, the same data were catalogued under a study of yellow fever vaccine responses in identical twins. As that study records: Twins' T cell vaccine responses reportedly looked partly convergent, partly personalized.

Material: CD4+ T cells sorted from blood. The chain employs TRBV6-2 or TRBV6-3 and TRBJ1-5; D is unresolved. This clonotype was sampled from a woman between 18 and 30 years old in good health. CDR3 DNA sequence: TGTGCCAGCAGTTACCCTGGAGGGTGGAATCAGCCCCAGCATTTT. Protein product: CASSYPGGWNQPQHF.